One and the same sample provided the 29 T cell receptor beta chains below, sequenced in a study of neoadjuvant nivolumab and ipilimumab in lung cancer. Produced via immunoSEQ multiplex PCR; TCRdb's table is partial and in-frame only. There are fewer than 4,000 clones in the sample; around nine tenths occur only once, and over 3.5% lies in the top ten. The specimen was adjacent normal lung tissue, collected after neoadjuvant nivolumab, alone or with ipilimumab, at or shortly before surgery. These receptors were obtained from an adult with non-small cell lung cancer.

CDR3 DNA sequence: TGTGCCATCAGCCCCTCCGGAGGGAGTGGATCCTACAATGAGCAGTTCTTC. Translating it yields CAISPSGGSGSYNEQFF. The chain has TRBV10-3 and TRBJ2-1; possibly TRBD2 for D (6 bases). The CDR3 has 17 residues. The V end lost 6 bases, the J end lost 1 base, and 19 bases lay between the germline ends. Germline assignment: CDR1 ENHRY and CDR2 SYGVKD.

The chain links TRBV5-4 to TRBJ1-1; 8 nucleotides line up with TRBD1. After removal of 4 bases from V and 2 bases from J, the junction contained 7 bases not matched to a gene. From germline, CDR1 is SGHNT and CDR2 YYREEE (reference sequence). This CDR3 is built from 15 residues. The CDR3 region is CASSPRQGINTEAFF. DNA of the CDR3: TGTGCCAGCAGCCCCCGACAGGGGATTAACACTGAAGCTTTCTTT.

The V gene is TRBV7-9, the J gene TRBJ2-7, with D perhaps TRBD1 or TRBD2 (5 bases each). The V gene lost 2 bases and the J gene lost 6 bases, with 14 bases spanning the gap. Germline CDR1 SEHNR, CDR2 FQNEAQ (reference sequence). This CDR3 is built from 14 residues. The CDR3 DNA reads as TGTGCCAGCAGCTTAATCGGGACGGGCCTCGAGCAGTACTTC. Translation gives CASSLIGTGLEQYF.

V usage is TRBV5-6 and J usage is TRBJ1-1; tentative D call: TRBD1 (6 bases). V lost 2 bases to trimming and J lost 0 bases, with 11 bases between them. CDR1 and CDR2 (germline): SGHDT, YYEEEE. CDR3 length: 15 amino acids. The CDR3 region is CASSFYDRMNTEAFF. For the CDR3, the DNA is TGTGCCAGCAGCTTCTACGACAGGATGAACACTGAAGCTTTCTTT.

This clone has just one count. The V gene is TRBV5-8, the J gene TRBJ1-5, with no clear D. The V end lost 4 bases, the J end lost 1 base, and 3 bases lay between the germline ends. The CDR3 has 12 amino acids. The germline V gene has CDR1 SGHTS and CDR2 YDEGEE. The CDR3 spells CASSLSNQPQHF. In DNA, the CDR3 is TGTGCCAGCAGCCTCAGCAATCAGCCCCAGCATTTT.

V is TRBV7-2 and J is TRBJ1-2; 8 positions match TRBD1. Trimming cost V 3 bases and J 4 bases; bases outside gene matches: 7. The CDR3 consists of 15 residues. Germline V gene lookup returns CDR1 SGHTA and CDR2 FQGNSA. The chain's CDR3 is CASSLGQDWSYGYTF. The CDR3 DNA reads TGTGCCAGCAGCTTGGGACAGGATTGGTCCTATGGCTACACCTTC.

The chain recombines TRBV2 with TRBJ2-2; TRBD2 matches 11 bases. Germline V gene sequence: CDR1 SNHLY, CDR2 FYNNEI. Trimming at V came to 9 bases and at J to 7 bases, leaving 13 bases not matched to a gene. The CDR3 consists of 16 residues. CDR3 in amino acids: CASKGIAGGPDGELFF. DNA for the CDR3: TGTGCCAGTAAGGGCATAGCGGGAGGGCCCGACGGGGAGCTGTTTTTT.

The chain links TRBV5-1 to TRBJ1-3; TRBD1 matches at 9 bases. The CDR3 totals 17 residues. Germline CDR1 and CDR2: SGHRS and YFSETQ. The V and J ends lost 4 bases and 4 bases, in that order; junction bases with no gene match: 12. CDR3 region: CASSPTTGGASGNTIYF. In nucleotides, the CDR3 is TGCGCCAGCAGCCCTACAACAGGGGGCGCATCAGGAAACACCATATATTTT.

The chain has TRBV7-8 and TRBJ2-7, with D perhaps assigned TRBD1 or TRBD2 (7 bases each). The germline V gene has CDR1 SGHVS and CDR2 FQNEAQ. This CDR3 has 14 residues. V shed 7 bases and J shed 4 bases, with 17 bases lying between them. This CDR3 is CASTLGRGRYEQYF. CDR3 bases: TGTGCCAGCACCCTTGGGAGGGGGCGGTACGAGCAGTACTTC. The variable domain in full, with the rest retrieved from reference TRBV7-8 and TRBJ2-7, is GAGVSQSPRYKVAKRGQDVALRCDPISGHVSLFWYQQALGQGPEFLTYFQNEAQLDKSGLPSDRFFAERPEGSVSTLKIQRTQQEDSAVYLCASTLGRGRYEQYFGPGTRLTVT.

The gene calls are TRBV7-9 and TRBJ1-1, with D possibly TRBD1 on 6 matching bases. Trimming shortened V by 5 bases and J by 10 bases, and 14 bases separated the two germline ends. Germline V gene sequence: CDR1 SEHNR, CDR2 FQNEAQ (reference sequence). The CDR3 covers 12 residues. The CDR3 protein is CASSLQGGRAFF. Written as DNA, the CDR3 is TGTGCCAGCAGCCTACAGGGTGGAAGAGCTTTCTTT.

The chain has TRBV5-1 and TRBJ1-2, with 9 bases aligning to TRBD1. The CDR3 totals 14 residues. V shed 5 bases, J shed 1 base, and the junction held 3 bases outside the gene matches. In germline, CDR1 is SGHRS, CDR2 YFSETQ. CDR3 amino acids: CASRGTGFNYGYTF. The CDR3, as DNA: TGCGCCAGCAGGGGGACAGGGTTTAACTATGGCTACACCTTC.

The rearrangement links TRBV7-2 to TRBJ2-6; D gene unclear. V lost 1 base to trimming and J lost 1 base, with 5 bases between them. The CDR3 extends over 15 amino acids. Germline V gives CDR1 SGHTA, CDR2 FQGNSA. CDR3 protein: CASSLDISGANVLTF. The CDR3 DNA sequence: TGTGCCAGCAGCTTAGATATTTCTGGGGCCAACGTCCTGACTTTC.

The rearrangement links TRBV5-4 to TRBJ2-7, with TRBD2 identical over 16 bases. Looked up from germline, CDR1 is SGHNT and CDR2 is YYREEE (reference sequence). CDR3 length equals 17 residues. With V trimmed by 4 bases and J by 7 bases, 11 bases remained unmatched. CDR3 nucleotides: TGTGCCAGCAGCATTCCGGGACTAGCGGGAGGGCCGGTTGAGCAGTACTTC. Translating gives CASSIPGLAGGPVEQYF.

The chain joins TRBV6-4 to TRBJ1-1; D is unclear. The CDR3 runs 13 residues. CDR1 MRHNA and CDR2 SNTAGT come from the germline V gene. The V gene lost 0 bases and the J gene lost 7 bases, with 9 bases spanning the gap. CDR3 DNA sequence: TGTGCCAGCAGTGACTCGATAGTTAATGAAGCTTTCTTT. It is translated as CASSDSIVNEAFF.

The chain links TRBV27 to TRBJ2-3; D unresolved. The V and J ends lost 7 bases and 2 bases respectively, with 16 bases between them. CDR1 and CDR2 (germline): MNHEY, SMNVEV (reference sequence). CDR3 length: 15 residues. The CDR3 protein is CASNLPGPPTDTQYF. The CDR3 region has the DNA TGTGCCAGCAACTTGCCCGGGCCCCCCACAGATACGCAGTATTTT.

The chain joins TRBV6-1 to TRBJ2-1; D possibly corresponds to TRBD2 (7 bases). CDR3 length equals 17 residues. Germline V gene lookup returns CDR1 MNHNS and CDR2 SASEGT. Trimming pared 3 bases from V and 7 bases from J, leaving 22 bases between. As DNA, the CDR3 is TGTGCCAGCAGTGAGAGAGGGGGGGGACCTCCGGAGAATGAGCAGTTCTTC. It codes for CASSERGGGPPENEQFF.

This chain links TRBV5-4 with TRBJ2-7; D call uncertain. V was clipped by 0 bases and J by 2 bases, with 9 bases between them. CDR1 and CDR2 from the germline V gene are SGHNT and YYREEE (reference sequence). CDR3 size: 14 residues. CDR3: CASSLVGNPYEQYF. DNA of the CDR3: TGTGCCAGCAGCTTGGTAGGGAATCCCTACGAGCAGTACTTC.

This clone turned up a few times. The V gene is TRBV6-1, the J gene TRBJ1-1; 8 positions agree with TRBD1. Unmatched junction bases numbered 5, after V lost 4 bases and J lost 1 base. The V gene's germline CDR1 is MNHNS and CDR2 SASEGT. The CDR3 length is 15 residues. The CDR3 loop reads CASSAGQGKNTEAFF. The CDR3 nucleotides are TGTGCCAGCAGTGCTGGACAGGGTAAGAACACTGAAGCTTTCTTT.

The chain recombines TRBV27 with TRBJ2-7, with a weak D call TRBD2 (5 bases). CDR3 size: 13 residues. V was shortened by 6 bases and J by 3 bases, with 12 bases between the two germline ends. The germline CDR1 and CDR2 sequences are MNHEY and SMNVEV (reference sequence). CDR3 amino acids: CASSLNRGYEQYF. The CDR3 DNA follows: TGTGCCAGCAGCTTAAACCGGGGCTACGAGCAGTACTTC.

This clone turned up a few times. The chain joins TRBV15 to TRBJ1-4; possibly TRBD1 for D (5 bases). Between the trimmed V and J ends, which lost 3 bases and 13 bases, there was a span of 21 bases. Germline CDR1 and CDR2: LNHNV and YYDKDF (reference sequence). The length of the CDR3 is 15 residues. CDR3 sequence (DNA): TGTGCCACCAGCAGGGGCACCCCCCGGGACCCCCTACTGTTTTTT. It yields the protein CATSRGTPRDPLLFF.

The chain has TRBV10-3 and TRBJ1-2, with a tentative D call TRBD1 (5 bases). Trimming took 3 bases from V and 4 from J, leaving 15 bases between them. The germline CDR1 and CDR2 sequences are ENHRY and SYGVKD. CDR3 length: 15 residues. The CDR3 is CAISDPRGYGYGYTF. In DNA form, the CDR3 reads TGTGCCATCAGTGACCCCCGGGGGTACGGCTATGGCTACACCTTC.

On this clone itself: Sequence at one end of the junction differs from germline and may be a read error. V and J are TRBV27 and TRBJ2-5; the match to TRBD2 covers 7 bases. Germline lookup yields CDR1 MNHEY and CDR2 SMNVEV (reference sequence). CDR3 size: 12 residues. The CDR3 protein is CASSFSSGPLHF. CDR3 DNA sequence: TGTGCCAGCAGTTTCTCTAGCGGCCCCCTACACTTC.

The CDR3 coding sequence is TGCAGTGCTGGACCCAGCTACGAGCAGTACTTC. Encoded protein: CSAGPSYEQYF. This rearrangement joins TRBV20-1 to TRBJ2-7; D is unclear. Trimming left V 5 bases short and J 3 bases short, with 8 bases between. The CDR3 has 11 residues. Germline loops: CDR1 DFQATT, CDR2 SNEGSKA (reference sequence).

The rearrangement uses TRBV6-1 and TRBJ2-5; no definite D call. Trimming removed 5 bases from V and 1 base from J, with 11 bases in between. This CDR3 has 14 amino acids. Germline V lookup: CDR1 MNHNS, CDR2 SASEGT. The CDR3 nucleotides are TGTGCCAGCAGTTGGGTAGGCGGCCAAGAGACCCAGTACTTC. Its translation: CASSWVGGQETQYF.

This clone showed up just a few times. The genes are TRBV5-8 and TRBJ2-7; 7 bases fit TRBD2. This CDR3 spans 14 amino acids. Germline assignment: CDR1 SGHTS and CDR2 YDEGEE. With 0 bases clipped from V and 6 bases from J, the junction kept 6 bases outside the gene matches. DNA for the CDR3: TGTGCCAGCAGCTTGGTCAGCGGGGAAGGCGAGCAGTACTTC. This translates into CASSLVSGEGEQYF.

The J gene is TRBJ1-5, the V gene TRBV2; no reliable D call. Germline V gene sequence: CDR1 SNHLY, CDR2 FYNNEI. This CDR3 is built from 13 residues. V lost 3 bases, J lost 7 bases, and 10 bases lay in between. The CDR3 coding sequence is TGTGCCAGCAGTGATTGGGGAGGCCAGCCCCAGCATTTT. Residues: CASSDWGGQPQHF.

V is TRBV19 and J is TRBJ1-1; D is ambiguous. Deletions cut 4 bases from V and 1 base from J, with 7 bases between. The CDR3 contains 13 residues. Germline CDR1 is LNHDA and CDR2 is SQIVND (reference sequence). In DNA form, the CDR3 reads TGTGCCAGTAGTACCAGGAGGAACACTGAAGCTTTCTTT. Translation: CASSTRRNTEAFF. The full variable domain, in which reference TRBV19 and TRBJ1-1 provide the parts outside the CDR3, is DGGITQSPKYLFRKEGQNVTLSCEQNLNHDAMYWYRQDPGQGLRLIYYSQIVNDFQKGDIAEGYSVSREKKESFPLTVTSAQKNPTAFYLCASSTRRNTEAFFGQGTRLTVV.

This rearrangement joins TRBV4-1 to TRBJ2-3, with D unclear. From germline, CDR1 is MGHRA and CDR2 YSYEKL. This CDR3 has 15 residues. V lost 1 base to trimming and J lost 6 bases, with 14 bases between them. The CDR3 nucleotides read TGCGCCAGCAGCCAAGTGGCCTCGCCGGAGGATACGCAGTATTTT. It encodes CASSQVASPEDTQYF.

This chain joins TRBV19 and TRBJ2-2; perhaps TRBD2 as D (5 bases). The germline V gene has CDR1 LNHDA and CDR2 SQIVND (reference sequence). The CDR3 is 14 residues long. V was shortened by 7 bases and J by 2 bases, with 11 bases between the two germline ends. CDR3 amino acids: CASKATINTGELFF. CDR3 DNA sequence: TGTGCCAGTAAGGCGACTATAAACACCGGGGAGCTGTTTTTT.